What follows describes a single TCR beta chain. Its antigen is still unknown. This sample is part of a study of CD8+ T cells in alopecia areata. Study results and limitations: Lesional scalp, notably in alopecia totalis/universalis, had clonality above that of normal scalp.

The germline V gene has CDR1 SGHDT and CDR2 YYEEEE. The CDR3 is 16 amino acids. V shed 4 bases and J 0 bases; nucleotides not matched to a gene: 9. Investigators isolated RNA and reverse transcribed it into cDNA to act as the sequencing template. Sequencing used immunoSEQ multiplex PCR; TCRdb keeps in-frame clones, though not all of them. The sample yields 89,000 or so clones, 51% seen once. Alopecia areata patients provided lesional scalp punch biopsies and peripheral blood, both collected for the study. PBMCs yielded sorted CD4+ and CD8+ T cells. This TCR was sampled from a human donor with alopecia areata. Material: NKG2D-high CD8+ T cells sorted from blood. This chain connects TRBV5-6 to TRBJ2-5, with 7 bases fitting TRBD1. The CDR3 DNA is TGTGCCAGCAGCCAAGGGACAGTATCGTACCAAGAGACCCAGTACTTC. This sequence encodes CASSQGTVSYQETQYF. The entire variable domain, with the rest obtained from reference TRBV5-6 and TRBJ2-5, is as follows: DAGVTQSPTHLIKTRGQQVTLRCSPKSGHDTVSWYQQALGQGPQFIFQYYEEEERQRGNFPDRFSGHQFPNYSSELNVNALLLGDSALYLCASSQGTVSYQETQYFGPGTRLLVL.